This T cell receptor beta chain was found in a study of shared clonotypes between healthy human individuals. Findings of the study overall: Shared clonotypes: 4.5% to 5% naive CD4, under 4% naive CD8, roughly 2.4% memory CD4, 0.4% to 0.45% memory CD8. Rarefaction showed that sequencing of sorted subsets was incomplete (despite large depth).

Between the trimmed V and J ends, which lost 8 bases and 0 bases, there was a span of 11 bases. The germline CDR1 and CDR2 sequences are ENHRY and SYGVKD. The CDR3 is 15 amino acids. Of note for this clone: Its antigen is not known.

Libraries were prepared by immunoSEQ multiplex PCR; TCRdb keeps only in-frame clonotypes and omits some of them. The profile covers millions of clones, with around nine tenths appearing a single time and 0.11% to 0.15% taken by the ten largest. Sequenced input: naive CD4+ T cells sorted from blood. Noted subset: CD45RA+ positively selected. The source of this sequence is a man in his late teens or twenties in good health. The chain couples TRBV10-3 to TRBJ2-6; either TRBD1 or TRBD2 may fit D (5 bases each). In DNA form, the CDR3 reads TGTGCCATCCGGGACGGCCCCTCTGGGGCCAACGTCCTGACTTTC. Translating it yields CAIRDGPSGANVLTF.